This T cell receptor beta chain was sequenced in a study of cytomegalovirus exposure and HLA in healthy donors. Vbeta (60) and Jbeta (13) primers were used in the PCR. TCRdb keeps only in-frame clones here, not all; method: immunoSEQ multiplex PCR. This sample has under 150,000 clones, with around 83% found just once. About this clone: Its antigen is still unknown.

Notes on the study in general: Rare sequences made up most TCRs, while some public TCRs were found in many donors. Cytomegalovirus status, reportedly, was diagnosed with high specificity and sensitivity by the classifier. DRB1 showed the most TCR associations and HLA-C the fewest in a later analysis, as rates varied by HLA locus.

The CDR3 length is 13 residues. Germline assignment: CDR1 SNHLY and CDR2 FYNNEI. The trim removed 4 bases at V and 10 bases at J, leaving 9 bases unmatched. Sequenced: PBMCs. The source of this sequence is a man aged 50 or older in good health and CMV-seronegative. The chain recombines TRBV2 with TRBJ1-1; 7 nucleotides agree with TRBD1. CDR3 protein: CASSASRTGRAFF. In nucleotides, the CDR3 is TGTGCCAGCAGTGCCTCGAGGACAGGCCGAGCTTTCTTT.